Listed here are 8 T cell receptor beta chains from one sample, sequenced in a study of neurological immune-mediated disorders. TCRdb processed the 5' RACE reads anew with MiXCR; each CDR3 protein has one entry. The top ten hold about 23% of the sample, which has some 30,000 distinct CDR3 sequences, over 4% seen once. Material for sequencing was PBMCs. The receptors stem from a man younger than 35 in good health.

This clonotype occurred many times. For the CDR3, the DNA is TGCGCCAGCAGCTTGCCCGTGGATAGTCAAAACATTCAGTACTTC. This codes for CASSLPVDSQNIQYF. The V gene is TRBV5-1, the J gene TRBJ2-4, with D uncertain. The germline gives CDR1 SGHRS, CDR2 YFSETQ. The CDR3 covers 15 residues. The V end was cut by 1 base, the J end by 5 bases, with 13 bases between. Variable domain in full (rest from reference TRBV5-1 and TRBJ2-4): KAGVTQTPRYLIKTRGQQVTLSCSPISGHRSVSWYQQTPGQGLQFLFEYFSETQRNKGNFPGRFSGRQFSNSRSEMNVSTLELGDSALYLCASSLPVDSQNIQYFGAGTRLSVL.

This clonotype has a count of ten or more. The chain combines TRBV20-1 with TRBJ1-1; D is uncertain. The CDR3 covers 14 residues. Germline V gene lookup returns CDR1 DFQATT and CDR2 SNEGSKA (reference sequence). The V and J ends lost 6 bases and 5 bases respectively, with 19 bases between them. CDR3 sequence: CSADKWVEGTEAFF. CDR3 DNA: TGCAGTGCAGATAAATGGGTGGAAGGGACTGAAGCTTTCTTT.

This clonotype was counted at least ten times. The rearrangement uses TRBV5-1 and TRBJ2-2; D unclear. CDR1 and CDR2 from the germline V gene are SGHRS and YFSETQ. V was clipped by 5 bases and J by 3 bases, with 11 bases between them. CDR3 length: 14 amino acids. The CDR3 DNA is TGCGCCAGCAGTTTCGGCCCCGACACCGGGGAGCTGTTTTTT. This gives the protein CASSFGPDTGELFF.

This clonotype occurred a few times. The genes are TRBV4-3 and TRBJ1-3; D is unresolved. Germline values: CDR1 LGHNA, CDR2 YSLEER. V was trimmed by 0 bases and J by 0 bases, leaving 6 bases between them. The CDR3 extends over 15 amino acids. The CDR3 region is CASSQDRGSGNTIYF. The CDR3 nucleotides are TGCGCCAGCAGCCAAGATCGGGGCTCTGGAAACACCATATATTTT.

This clonotype was seen many times. V usage is TRBV6-5 and J usage is TRBJ1-2; 8 bases map to TRBD1. This CDR3 contains 18 residues. Germline trimming cut 0 bases from V and 3 bases from J; bases unmatched to any gene: 12. CDR1 MNHEY and CDR2 SVGAGI come from the germline V gene. CDR3 protein: CASSYSLIGTGWHYGYTF. The CDR3 coding sequence is TGTGCCAGCAGTTACTCGTTAATAGGGACAGGTTGGCACTATGGCTACACCTTC.

There are many counts of this clonotype. The V gene is TRBV9, the J gene TRBJ1-2; TRBD1 matches at 7 bases. Germline V gene sequence: CDR1 SGDLS, CDR2 YYNGEE. Unmatched junction bases numbered 5, after V lost 7 bases and J lost 2 bases. The CDR3 loop spans 13 amino acids. CDR3 protein: CASGRTGNYGYTF. CDR3 sequence (DNA): TGTGCCAGCGGACGGACAGGAAACTATGGCTACACCTTC.

This clonotype was found many times. The chain links TRBV20-1 to TRBJ2-7; D not certain. This CDR3 contains 15 residues. Trimming left V 0 bases short and J 3 bases short, with 15 bases between. The germline gives CDR1 DFQATT, CDR2 SNEGSKA (reference sequence). This chain's CDR3 is CSARDRDGSFYEQYF. The CDR3 DNA reads TGCAGTGCTAGAGACCGAGATGGGTCTTTCTACGAGCAGTACTTC.

In its sample, this clonotype was seen many times. The chain combines TRBV6-4 with TRBJ1-2; 8 bases align to TRBD1. CDR3 length equals 17 residues. Unmatched junction bases numbered 13, after V lost 3 bases and J lost 4 bases. Germline V gene lookup returns CDR1 MRHNA and CDR2 SNTAGT. The chain's CDR3 is CASSDRATGTGGYGYTF. The CDR3, as DNA: TGTGCCAGCAGTGATCGAGCCACCGGGACAGGAGGCTATGGCTACACCTTC.